This record looks at one TCR beta chain sequence and its context. The antigen is undetermined. The record originates from a study of monozygotic twins with inflammatory bowel disease. For both chains, the TCRalpha and TCRbeta cDNA went through two nested PCRs of about 15 and 9 cycles. TCRdb reworked the 5' RACE reads into one entry per CDR3 protein, no DNA. This sample lists around 100,000 distinct CDR3 sequences; its ten largest clones have less than 2%. Study findings and constraints: Lower TCRbeta diversity (inverse Simpson) was seen in IBD patients than in healthy co-twins. In patient repertoires, differing immunosuppressive treatments may have added some variability.

The CDR3 loop spans 12 amino acids. The sequence derives from a human donor with ulcerative colitis or Crohn's disease, or a healthy co-twin of an affected twin (not recorded which). The rearrangement links TRBV12-3 or TRBV12-4 to TRBJ1-1. The sample taken for sequencing was blood. CDR3 amino acids: CASSPAGTEAFF.